A selection of T cell receptor beta chains follows, all from one sample in a study of blood T cell repertoires in COVID-19. Some clones are missing from TCRdb's copy, which holds only in-frame ones; the method was immunoSEQ multiplex PCR. In the table there are 120,000 or so clones, 90% of which are singletons. Sample: peripheral blood. Receptors originate from a woman in her fifties or sixties with COVID-19, enrolled during active disease. Each CDR3 is given without its conserved first and last residue. Each record gives: clone size, J gene, V gene, CDR3 length, CDR3 protein. Some rows mark clone size as missing; the rest say once, few, many or name a class of expanded clone.

size: NA
J: TRBJ2-2
V: TRBV25-1
length: 15
CDR3: ASSVQAGGANTGELF

size: NA
J: TRBJ1-3
V: TRBV9
length: 14
CDR3: ASSPRQTSSGNTIY

size: NA
J: TRBJ2-7
V: TRBV19
length: 12
CDR3: ASSSDRVTYEQY

size: NA
J: TRBJ2-7
V: TRBV5-4
length: 14
CDR3: ASSRRAGALSYEQY

size: NA
J: TRBJ2-3
V: TRBV6-1
length: 13
CDR3: ASSDERGGWDTQY

size: once
J: TRBJ1-2
V: TRBV19
length: 12
CDR3: ASSIGGQLYGYT

size: NA
J: TRBJ2-7
V: TRBV9
length: 15
CDR3: ASSLGLAGGGSYEQY

size: NA
J: TRBJ1-1
V: TRBV5-4
length: 11
CDR3: ASSLPGGPEAF

size: NA
J: TRBJ2-1
V: TRBV29-1
length: 12
CDR3: SVEVGQGIGEQF

size: once
J: TRBJ1-3
V: TRBV18
length: 14
CDR3: ASSERQGRAGNTIY

size: NA
J: TRBJ2-3
V: TRBV4-1
length: 15
CDR3: ASSQGTSGGFTDTQY

size: NA
J: TRBJ1-1
V: TRBV7-2
length: 12
CDR3: ASSFQTGGTEAF

size: NA
J: TRBJ2-1
V: TRBV20-1
length: 12
CDR3: SASRGELYNEQF

size: NA
J: TRBJ1-1
V: TRBV18
length: 11
CDR3: ASSRTVNTEAF

size: NA
J: TRBJ2-7
V: TRBV5-1
length: 13
CDR3: ASSFGDREPYEQY

size: NA
J: TRBJ2-7
V: TRBV11-2
length: 12
CDR3: ASSLGLAGGQQY

size: NA
J: TRBJ2-1
V: TRBV5-1
length: 14
CDR3: ASSLARTSGTSEQF

size: NA
J: TRBJ2-7
V: TRBV6-2/TRBV6-3
length: 13
CDR3: ASSYSRDSAYEQY

size: NA
J: TRBJ2-5
V: TRBV9
length: 13
CDR3: ASSVVGGDGETQY

size: NA
J: TRBJ2-5
V: TRBV5-1
length: 11
CDR3: ASSFQGQETQY

size: NA
J: TRBJ2-7
V: TRBV6-5
length: 14
CDR3: ASSYSRGQGSHEQY

size: NA
J: TRBJ2-7
V: TRBV11-3
length: 13
CDR3: ASSLGLGQGSEQY

size: NA
J: TRBJ2-7
V: TRBV19
length: 12
CDR3: ATRRGALGYEQY

size: NA
J: TRBJ1-2
V: TRBV29-1
length: 12
CDR3: SVSIRTFAYGYT

size: once
J: TRBJ2-7
V: TRBV3-1/TRBV3-2
length: 12
CDR3: ASSHTRTGHEQY

size: NA
J: TRBJ2-2
V: TRBV7-2
length: 13
CDR3: ASSFRQGNTGELF

size: NA
J: TRBJ1-3
V: TRBV28
length: 14
CDR3: ASSFSGQLSGNTIY

size: NA
J: TRBJ1-1
V: TRBV5-6
length: 13
CDR3: ASSLIRQGAAEAF

size: NA
J: TRBJ2-2
V: TRBV19
length: 12
CDR3: ASRAQGRTGELF

size: NA
J: TRBJ2-2
V: TRBV29-1
length: 14
CDR3: SVEERVSGNTGELF

size: NA
J: TRBJ1-1
V: TRBV27
length: 15
CDR3: ASAFLPGTEGDTEAF

size: NA
J: TRBJ1-5
V: TRBV18
length: 13
CDR3: ASSQTGISNQPQH

size: NA
J: TRBJ2-3
V: TRBV5-4
length: 11
CDR3: ASSLAGQYTQY

size: NA
J: TRBJ2-2
V: TRBV4-1
length: 11
CDR3: ASSHLYTGELF

size: NA
J: TRBJ1-1
V: TRBV7-2
length: 11
CDR3: ASSLVVGLEAF

size: NA
J: TRBJ2-5
V: TRBV18
length: 11
CDR3: ASSPPSQETQY

size: NA
J: TRBJ1-4
V: TRBV18
length: 13
CDR3: ASSPNQGSSEKLF

size: NA
J: TRBJ2-7
V: TRBV6-5
length: 13
CDR3: ASSRPGQGSSEQY

size: NA
J: TRBJ1-1
V: TRBV6-4
length: 12
CDR3: ASRGGGETTEAF

size: NA
J: TRBJ2-5
V: TRBV5-1
length: 15
CDR3: ASSSGTSPTYQETQY

size: NA
J: TRBJ2-7
V: TRBV2
length: 11
CDR3: ASSEGHSYEQY

size: NA
J: TRBJ1-2
V: TRBV19
length: 13
CDR3: ASSLEGTGNYGYT

size: NA
J: TRBJ2-5
V: TRBV10-3
length: 15
CDR3: ATTPGTGGLIGETQY

size: NA
J: TRBJ2-7
V: TRBV15
length: 12
CDR3: ATSRVRVVGEQY

size: NA
J: TRBJ1-4
V: TRBV6-5
length: 13
CDR3: ASSRLGSTNEKLF

size: NA
J: TRBJ2-6
V: TRBV12-3/TRBV12-4
length: 11
CDR3: ASTLSGANVLT

size: NA
J: TRBJ1-1
V: TRBV4-2
length: 15
CDR3: ASSQDTSGWGGTEAF

size: NA
J: TRBJ2-3
V: TRBV7-2
length: 14
CDR3: ASSSWTSGPTDTQY

size: NA
J: TRBJ1-1
V: TRBV30
length: 14
CDR3: AWSVRRTDENTEAF

size: NA
J: TRBJ1-5
V: TRBV7-2
length: 12
CDR3: ASSLTGQNQPQH

size: NA
J: TRBJ2-1
V: TRBV14
length: 10
CDR3: ASSARDNEQF

size: NA
J: TRBJ2-7
V: TRBV30
length: 15
CDR3: AWTPWGAGTGGHEQY

size: NA
J: TRBJ1-4
V: TRBV3-1/TRBV3-2
length: 12
CDR3: ASSLGGWDEKLF

size: NA
J: TRBJ2-5
V: TRBV5-4
length: 12
CDR3: ASSLKGLGETQY

size: NA
J: TRBJ2-7
V: TRBV6-2/TRBV6-3
length: 14
CDR3: ASSYPAITYGYEQY

size: NA
J: TRBJ1-2
V: TRBV7-9
length: 14
CDR3: ASSLAETGQNYGYT

size: NA
J: TRBJ2-2
V: TRBV5-4
length: 13
CDR3: ASSLVQGGRGELF

size: NA
J: TRBJ1-2
V: TRBV18
length: 13
CDR3: ASSREDRANYGYT